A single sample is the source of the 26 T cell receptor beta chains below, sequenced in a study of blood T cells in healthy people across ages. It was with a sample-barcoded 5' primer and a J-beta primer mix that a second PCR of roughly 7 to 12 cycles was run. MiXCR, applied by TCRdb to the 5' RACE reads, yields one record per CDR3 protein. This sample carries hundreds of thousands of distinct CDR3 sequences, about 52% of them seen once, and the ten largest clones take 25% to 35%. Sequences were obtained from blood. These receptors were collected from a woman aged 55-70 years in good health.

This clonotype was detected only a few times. DNA for the CDR3: TGTGCCAGCAGCACTTGGACAGAGACCTACGAGCAGTACTTC. Translation gives CASSTWTETYEQYF. J is TRBJ2-7 and V is TRBV7-9, with a weak D call TRBD1 (6 bases). The germline V gene encodes CDR1 SEHNR and CDR2 FQNEAQ (reference sequence). CDR3 size: 14 residues. Trimming stripped 5 bases from V and 2 bases from J, with 13 bases between.

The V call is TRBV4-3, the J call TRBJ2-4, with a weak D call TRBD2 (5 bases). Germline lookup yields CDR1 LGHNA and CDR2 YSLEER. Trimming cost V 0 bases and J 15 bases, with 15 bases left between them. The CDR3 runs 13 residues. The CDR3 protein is CASSQELASRGYF. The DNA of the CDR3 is TGCGCCAGCAGCCAAGAATTGGCATCTCGGGGGTACTTC.

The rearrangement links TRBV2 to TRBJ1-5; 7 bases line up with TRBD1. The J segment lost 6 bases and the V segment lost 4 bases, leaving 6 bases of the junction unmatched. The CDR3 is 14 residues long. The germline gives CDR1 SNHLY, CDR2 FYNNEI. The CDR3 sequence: CASSASTGRQPQHF. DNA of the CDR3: TGTGCCAGCAGTGCCTCGACAGGGCGTCAGCCCCAGCATTTT.

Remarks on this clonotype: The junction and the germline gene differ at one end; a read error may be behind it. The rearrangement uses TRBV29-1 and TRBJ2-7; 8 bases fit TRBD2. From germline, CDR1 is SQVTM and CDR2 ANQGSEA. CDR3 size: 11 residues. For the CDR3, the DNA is TGCAGCGGTGAAGAACGGGGGGGCGAGTACTTC. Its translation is CSGEERGGEYF.

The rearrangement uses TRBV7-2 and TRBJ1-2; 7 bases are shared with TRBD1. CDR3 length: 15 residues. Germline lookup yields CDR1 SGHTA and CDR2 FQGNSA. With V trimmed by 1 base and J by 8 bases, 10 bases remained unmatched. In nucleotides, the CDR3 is TGTGCCAGCAGCTTAGGAGGGGGCAGGGTGCCAGGCTACACCTTC. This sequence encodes CASSLGGGRVPGYTF. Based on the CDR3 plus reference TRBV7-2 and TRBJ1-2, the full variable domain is GAGVSQSPSNKVTEKGKDVELRCDPISGHTALYWYRQSLGQGLEFLIYFQGNSAPDKSGLPSDRFSAERTGGSVSTLTIQRTQQEDSAVYLCASSLGGGRVPGYTFGSGTRLTVV.

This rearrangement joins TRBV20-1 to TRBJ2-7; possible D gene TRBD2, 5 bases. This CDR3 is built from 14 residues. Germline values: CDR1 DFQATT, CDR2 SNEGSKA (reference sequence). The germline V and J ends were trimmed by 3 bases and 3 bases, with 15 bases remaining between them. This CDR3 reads CSARGEVTFYEQYF. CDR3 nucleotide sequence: TGCAGTGCTAGGGGAGAGGTTACTTTCTACGAGCAGTACTTC.

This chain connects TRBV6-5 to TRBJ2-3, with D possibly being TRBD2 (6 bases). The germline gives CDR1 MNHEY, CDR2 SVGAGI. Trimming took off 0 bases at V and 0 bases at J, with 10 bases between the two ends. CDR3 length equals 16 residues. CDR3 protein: CASSYSPGVSTDTQYF. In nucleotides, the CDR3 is TGTGCCAGCAGTTACTCCCCGGGGGTGAGCACAGATACGCAGTATTTT.

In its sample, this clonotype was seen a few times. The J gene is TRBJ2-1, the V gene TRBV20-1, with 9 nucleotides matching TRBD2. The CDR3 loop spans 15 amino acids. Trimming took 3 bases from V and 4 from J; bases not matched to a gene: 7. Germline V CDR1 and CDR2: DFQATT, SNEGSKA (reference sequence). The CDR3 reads CSARYRTSAYNEQFF. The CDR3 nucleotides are TGCAGTGCTAGGTATAGGACTAGCGCTTACAATGAGCAGTTCTTC.

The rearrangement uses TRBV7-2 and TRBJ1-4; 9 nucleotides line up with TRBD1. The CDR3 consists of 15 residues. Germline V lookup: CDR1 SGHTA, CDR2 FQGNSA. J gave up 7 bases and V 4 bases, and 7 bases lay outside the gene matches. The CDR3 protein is CASSSNRGRGEKLFF. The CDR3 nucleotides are TGTGCCAGCAGCTCGAACAGGGGGCGAGGTGAAAAACTGTTTTTT.

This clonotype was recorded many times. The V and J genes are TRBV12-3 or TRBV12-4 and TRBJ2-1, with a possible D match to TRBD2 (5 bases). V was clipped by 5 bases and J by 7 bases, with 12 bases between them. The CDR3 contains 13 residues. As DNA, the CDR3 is TGTGCCAGCAGTGGCGGGCCCCTAAATGAGCAGTTCTTC. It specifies CASSGGPLNEQFF.

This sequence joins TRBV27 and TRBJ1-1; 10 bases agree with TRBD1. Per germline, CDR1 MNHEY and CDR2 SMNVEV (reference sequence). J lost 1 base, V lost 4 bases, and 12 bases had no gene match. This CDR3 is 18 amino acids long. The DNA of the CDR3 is TGTGCCAGCAGTTATCCCCGGCCGGGACAGGGGACGAACACTGAAGCTTTCTTT. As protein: CASSYPRPGQGTNTEAFF.

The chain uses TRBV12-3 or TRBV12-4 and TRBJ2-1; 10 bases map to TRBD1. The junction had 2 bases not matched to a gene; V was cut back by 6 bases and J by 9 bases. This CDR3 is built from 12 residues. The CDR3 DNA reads TGTGCCAGCAGAAGACAGGGGGCTGAGCAGTTCTTC. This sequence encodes CASRRQGAEQFF.

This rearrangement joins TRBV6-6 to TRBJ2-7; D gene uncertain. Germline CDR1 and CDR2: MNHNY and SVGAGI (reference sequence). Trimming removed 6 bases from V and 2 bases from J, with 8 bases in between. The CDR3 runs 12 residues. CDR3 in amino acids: CASSSDPYEQYF. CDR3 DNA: TGTGCCAGCAGCTCGGACCCCTACGAGCAGTACTTC.

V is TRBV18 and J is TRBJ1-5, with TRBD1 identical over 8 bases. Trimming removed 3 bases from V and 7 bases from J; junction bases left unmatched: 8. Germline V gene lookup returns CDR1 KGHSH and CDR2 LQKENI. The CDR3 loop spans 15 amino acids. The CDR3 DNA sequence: TGTGCCAGCTCACCCGACAGGGGTCTTGGGCAGCCCCAGCATTTT. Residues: CASSPDRGLGQPQHF.

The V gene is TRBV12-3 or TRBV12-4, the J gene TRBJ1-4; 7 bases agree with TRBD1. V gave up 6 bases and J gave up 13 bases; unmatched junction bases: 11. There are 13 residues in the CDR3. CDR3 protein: CASRLTQGGGLFF. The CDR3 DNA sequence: TGTGCCAGCAGACTAACCCAGGGGGGAGGACTGTTTTTT.

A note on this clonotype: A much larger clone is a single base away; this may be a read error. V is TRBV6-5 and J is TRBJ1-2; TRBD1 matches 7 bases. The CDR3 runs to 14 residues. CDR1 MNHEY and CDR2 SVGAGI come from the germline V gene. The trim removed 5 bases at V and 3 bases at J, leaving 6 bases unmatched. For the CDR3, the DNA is TGTGCCAGCAGTGATGGGAGGGGGCACTATGGCTACACCTTC. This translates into CASSDGRGHYGYTF.

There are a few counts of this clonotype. The DNA for the CDR3 is TGTGCCAGCAGTGGGACCGGGACAGGAACAACCTACGAGCAGTACTTC. This translates into CASSGTGTGTTYEQYF. V and J are TRBV28 and TRBJ2-7; TRBD1 agrees at 8 bases. This CDR3 spans 16 amino acids. With V trimmed by 5 bases and J by 2 bases, 11 bases remained unmatched. Germline CDR1 reads MDHEN; CDR2 reads SYDVKM.

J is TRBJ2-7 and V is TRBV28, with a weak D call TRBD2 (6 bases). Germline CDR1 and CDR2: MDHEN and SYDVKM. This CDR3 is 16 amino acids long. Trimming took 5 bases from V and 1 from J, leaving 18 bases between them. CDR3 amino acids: CASSTPEGYRSYEQYF. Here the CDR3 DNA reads TGTGCCAGCAGTACCCCGGAGGGTTATCGGTCCTACGAGCAGTACTTC.

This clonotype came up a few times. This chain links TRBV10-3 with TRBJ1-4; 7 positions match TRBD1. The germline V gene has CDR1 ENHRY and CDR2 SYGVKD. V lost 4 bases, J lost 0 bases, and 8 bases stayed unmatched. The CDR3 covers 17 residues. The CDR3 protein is CAISGDPGQSTNEKLFF. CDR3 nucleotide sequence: TGTGCCATCAGTGGGGACCCGGGACAGTCAACTAATGAAAAACTGTTTTTT.

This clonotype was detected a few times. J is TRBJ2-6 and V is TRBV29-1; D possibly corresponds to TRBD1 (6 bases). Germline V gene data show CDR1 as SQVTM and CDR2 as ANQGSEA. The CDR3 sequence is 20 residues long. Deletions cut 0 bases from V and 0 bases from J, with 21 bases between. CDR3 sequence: CSVEDPTPGAPYSGANVLTF. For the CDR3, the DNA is TGCAGCGTTGAAGATCCAACCCCAGGGGCCCCCTACTCTGGGGCCAACGTCCTGACTTTC. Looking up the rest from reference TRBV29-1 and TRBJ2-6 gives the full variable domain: SAVISQKPSRDICQRGTSLTIQCQVDSQVTMMFWYRQQPGQSLTLIATANQGSEATYESGFVIDKFPISRPNLTFSTLTVSNMSPEDSSIYLCSVEDPTPGAPYSGANVLTFGAGSRLTVL.

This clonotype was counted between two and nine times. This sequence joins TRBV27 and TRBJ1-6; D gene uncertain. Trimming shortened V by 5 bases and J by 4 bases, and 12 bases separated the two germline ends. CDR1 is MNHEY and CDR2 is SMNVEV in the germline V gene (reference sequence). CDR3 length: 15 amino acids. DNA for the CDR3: TGTGCCAGCAGTGGAGGAATGGGGTATAATTCACCCCTCCACTTT. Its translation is CASSGGMGYNSPLHF.

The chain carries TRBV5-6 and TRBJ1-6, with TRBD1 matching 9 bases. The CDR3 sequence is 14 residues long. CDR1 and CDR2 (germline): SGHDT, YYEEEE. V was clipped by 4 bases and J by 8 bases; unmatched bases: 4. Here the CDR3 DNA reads TGTGCCAGCAGCCAATGGGACAGGGATTCACCCCTCCACTTT. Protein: CASSQWDRDSPLHF.

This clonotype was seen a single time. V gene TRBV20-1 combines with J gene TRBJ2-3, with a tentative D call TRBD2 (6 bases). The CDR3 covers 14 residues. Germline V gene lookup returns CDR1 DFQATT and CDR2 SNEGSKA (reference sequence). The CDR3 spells CSPWVAAGGDTQYF. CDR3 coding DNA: TGCAGCCCGTGGGTAGCGGCAGGCGGAGATACGCAGTATTTT.

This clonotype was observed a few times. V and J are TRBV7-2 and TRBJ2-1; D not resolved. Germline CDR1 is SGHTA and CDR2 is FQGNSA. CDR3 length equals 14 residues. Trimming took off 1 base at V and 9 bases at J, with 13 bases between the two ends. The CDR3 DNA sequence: TGTGCCAGCAGCTTAGTAATGGAAGGCGGTGAGCAGTTCTTC. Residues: CASSLVMEGGEQFF.

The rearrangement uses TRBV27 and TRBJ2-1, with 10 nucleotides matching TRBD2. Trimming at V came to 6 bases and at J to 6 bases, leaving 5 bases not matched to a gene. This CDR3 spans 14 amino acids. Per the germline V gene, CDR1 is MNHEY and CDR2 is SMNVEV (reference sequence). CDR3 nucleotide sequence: TGTGCCAGCAGCCCCTGGACTAGCGGCAATGAGCAGTTCTTC. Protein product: CASSPWTSGNEQFF.

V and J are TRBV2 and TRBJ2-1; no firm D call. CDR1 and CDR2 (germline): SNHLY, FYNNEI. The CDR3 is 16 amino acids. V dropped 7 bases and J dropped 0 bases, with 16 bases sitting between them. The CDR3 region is CASTARNKLSYNEQFF. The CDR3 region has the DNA TGTGCCAGCACGGCTAGAAACAAGCTCTCCTACAATGAGCAGTTCTTC. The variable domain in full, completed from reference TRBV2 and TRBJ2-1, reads EPEVTQTPSHQVTQMGQEVILRCVPISNHLYFYWYRQILGQKVEFLVSFYNNEISEKSEIFDDQFSVERPDGSNFTLKIRSTKLEDSAMYFCASTARNKLSYNEQFFGPGTRLTVL.